The clone carrying this TCR beta chain was counted only a few times. Its antigen remains unknown. TCRdb reprocessed the RACE reads via MiXCR and lists one record per CDR3 protein. The sample consists of some 91,000 distinct CDR3 sequences, around 12% of them appearing once. The CDR3 runs to 13 residues. V was clipped by 4 bases and J by 2 bases, with 9 bases between them. The germline V gene encodes CDR1 LGHDT and CDR2 YNNKEL (reference sequence). This specimen belongs to a study of human T cells and chemical hapten exposure. Overall study findings and caveats: Expanded TCRs formed significantly more large CDR3 similarity clusters than controls.

Time point reported: patch test 1, 2 weeks after DPC sensitization. Treatment described: therapeutic diphenylcyclopropenone sensitization with weekly scalp DPC. The input for sequencing was whole blood, taken in connection with sensitization to the hapten diphenylcyclopropenone (DPC). This clonotype originated in a woman between 35 and 50 years old with alopecia areata. Some clones in this sample may be carry-over from other donors' samples. The chain joins TRBV3-1 to TRBJ2-7, with D hard to call. The CDR3 reads CASSPRATYEQYF. CDR3 DNA: TGTGCCAGCAGCCCCCGGGCGACCTACGAGCAGTACTTC.